Shown below are 15 T cell receptor beta chains from a single sample sequenced in a study of T cells in Graves' hyperthyroidism and ophthalmopathy (dated by TCRdb to the late 2010s). Libraries were built with multiplex PCR. The reads were generated on an Illumina HiSeq 2000. TCR beta CDR3 regions were amplified from RNA transcripts. The first round of RT-PCR for the TCR CDR3 was performed with the HTBI primer set and the Qiagen OneStep RT-PCR kit. TCRdb handled the public reads itself, with Q25 trimming in fastp and clone calling in MiXCR, and kept productive beta chains. Each record represents a unique CDR3 protein, reported with the most common genes and DNA among its rows. The sample includes about 200,000 distinct CDR3 sequences, with approximately 16% observed a single time. Roughly 50% of the sample goes to the ten largest clones. Sequenced input: blood. Receptor source: a woman aged 45-65 years with Graves' hyperthyroidism.

This sequence joins TRBV11-3 and TRBJ2-3; D perhaps matches TRBD2 (6 bases). This CDR3 spans 15 amino acids. Germline loops: CDR1 SGHNT, CDR2 YENEEA. V was trimmed by 2 bases and J by 2 bases, leaving 11 bases between them. The CDR3 loop is CASSLFSSVTDTQYF. Written as DNA, the CDR3 is TGTGCCAGCAGCTTATTTTCTAGCGTCACAGATACGCAGTATTTT.

The chain couples TRBV12-3 or TRBV12-4 to TRBJ1-1; the D gene is possibly TRBD1 (6 bases). Between the trimmed V and J ends, which lost 6 bases and 4 bases, there was a span of 15 bases. CDR3 length equals 14 residues. The CDR3 coding sequence is TGTGCCAGCAGAGACCTTGGGGGGCGCACTGAAGCTTTCTTT. Its protein product is CASRDLGGRTEAFF.

This sequence joins TRBV28 and TRBJ1-2, with D possibly being TRBD1 (5 bases). This CDR3 is built from 14 residues. Germline CDR1 MDHEN, CDR2 SYDVKM. V was pared by 10 bases and J by 4 bases, with 19 bases between. The CDR3: CATLVLMGGYGYTF. DNA for the CDR3: TGTGCCACCCTAGTCCTGATGGGGGGCTATGGCTACACCTTC.

This clonotype came up many times. This rearrangement joins TRBV6-1 to TRBJ2-7; a possible D gene is TRBD2 (5 bases). This CDR3 is 11 amino acids long. Germline CDR1 MNHNS, CDR2 SASEGT. V was cut by 7 bases and J by 6 bases, with 10 bases left in between. CDR3 protein: CASTRAGEQYF. The CDR3 DNA sequence: TGTGCCAGCACCCGGGCGGGCGAGCAGTACTTC.

Many counts were recorded for this clonotype. The CDR3 sequence is CASSESARQPLYQETQYF. The CDR3, as DNA: TGTGCCAGCAGTGAATCCGCCCGACAGCCCTTGTACCAAGAGACCCAGTACTTC. This chain links TRBV6-1 with TRBJ2-5; perhaps TRBD1 as D (5 bases). CDR3 size: 18 residues. Germline V CDR1 and CDR2: MNHNS, SASEGT. V was pared by 2 bases and J by 0 bases, with 19 bases between.

This CDR3 reads CASSVTQVSGNTIYF. The CDR3 nucleotides read TGTGCCAGCAGCGTAACACAGGTCTCTGGAAACACCATATATTTT. The chain couples TRBV7-2 to TRBJ1-3, with D possibly matching TRBD1 (5 bases). The germline V gene has CDR1 SGHTA and CDR2 FQGNSA. Trimming cost V 5 bases and J 0 bases, with 11 bases left between them. The CDR3 has 15 residues.

The chain links TRBV19 to TRBJ1-3, with D tentatively TRBD1 (5 bases). This CDR3 is built from 14 residues. The germline V gene encodes CDR1 LNHDA and CDR2 SQIVND (reference sequence). V lost 3 bases, J lost 4 bases, and 10 bases lay in between. CDR3 in DNA: TGTGCCAGTAGTATTGGGGCGGCAGGAAACACCATATATTTT. It specifies CASSIGAAGNTIYF.

This clonotype occurred many times. V gene TRBV18 combines with J gene TRBJ1-2; TRBD1 agrees at 7 bases. V trimming: 2 bases; J trimming: 4 bases; junction bases outside the gene matches: 7. Germline V gene sequence: CDR1 KGHSH, CDR2 LQKENI. CDR3 length: 15 amino acids. The CDR3, as DNA: TGTGCCAGCTCACCAAGGTCAGGGGGAAGCTATGGCTACACCTTC. Protein product: CASSPRSGGSYGYTF.

This clonotype was detected once. The chain is built from TRBV28 and TRBJ2-7, with 8 bases that match TRBD1. Germline values: CDR1 MDHEN, CDR2 SYDVKM. There are 12 residues in the CDR3. The V gene end was trimmed by 5 bases and the J gene end by 9 bases; junction bases not matched to a gene: 6. The CDR3 DNA follows: TGTGCCAGCAGTCCAGGACAGGGTGGGCAGTACTTC. It translates to CASSPGQGGQYF.

This clonotype appeared many times. The chain has TRBV6-1 and TRBJ2-1; possible D gene TRBD2, 6 bases. The CDR3 extends over 15 amino acids. Germline V lookup: CDR1 MNHNS, CDR2 SASEGT. Trimming pared 5 bases from V and 5 bases from J, leaving 16 bases between. CDR3 nucleotide sequence: TGTGCCAGCAGTTACCCCGCTAGCGCAAACAATGAGCAGTTCTTC. Protein: CASSYPASANNEQFF.

This chain uses TRBV27 with TRBJ2-1; D is perhaps TRBD2 (6 bases). Germline-derived CDR1 and CDR2 are MNHEY and SMNVEV (reference sequence). The CDR3 extends over 15 amino acids. The V and J ends lost 6 bases and 5 bases respectively, with 17 bases between them. The CDR3 loop reads CASSRTVSGHNEQFF. The CDR3 bases are TGTGCCAGCAGCCGAACTGTTAGCGGTCACAATGAGCAGTTCTTC.

This clonotype was detected ten times or more. This chain links TRBV28 with TRBJ2-5; TRBD1 aligns across 9 bases. The CDR3 is 14 residues long. V was clipped by 6 bases and J by 5 bases; unmatched bases: 7. Germline lookup yields CDR1 MDHEN and CDR2 SYDVKM. The CDR3 region is CASRIQGARETQYF. CDR3 coding DNA: TGTGCCAGCAGAATACAGGGGGCGCGGGAGACCCAGTACTTC.

This clonotype was counted ten times or more. This chain links TRBV11-3 with TRBJ2-1; D call uncertain. Per the germline V gene, CDR1 is SGHNT and CDR2 is YENEEA. V was shortened by 4 bases and J by 4 bases, with 11 bases between the two germline ends. The CDR3 is 14 amino acids. The CDR3 region has the DNA TGTGCCAGCAGCTCACGGCAAGGTTACAATGAGCAGTTCTTC. Amino acids: CASSSRQGYNEQFF.

The chain employs TRBV9 and TRBJ2-6; no clear D. V dropped 0 bases and J dropped 0 bases, with 4 bases sitting between them. The CDR3 has 15 residues. Germline CDR1 and CDR2: SGDLS and YYNGEE. In DNA form, the CDR3 reads TGTGCCAGCAGCGTAGCTAGCTCTGGGGCCAACGTCCTGACTTTC. Protein sequence: CASSVASSGANVLTF.

This clonotype turned up a few times. This sequence joins TRBV11-2 and TRBJ1-1; D possibly corresponds to TRBD1 (5 bases). Germline V gives CDR1 SGHAT, CDR2 FQNNGV. Trimming pared 2 bases from V and 0 bases from J, leaving 22 bases between. There are 19 residues in the CDR3. CDR3 amino acids: CASSLIVVRKWGMNTEAFF. The CDR3 DNA follows: TGTGCCAGCAGCTTAATAGTGGTTCGCAAGTGGGGCATGAACACTGAAGCTTTCTTT.